This TCR beta chain was obtained from a study of OX40 agonist ivuxolimab in advanced cancers. Study-level points and caveats: Patients with a partial response at 0.1-3.0 mg/kg had among the lowest clonal expansion.

Autoimmune disease history or systemic immunosuppression excluded patients. With regard to this clone: The antigen is not known.

Sequencing was performed with immunoSEQ multiplex PCR; in TCRdb, only in-frame clones are kept and a portion is missing. There are 50,000 to 65,000 clones in the sample; roughly 89% occur only once, and around 1.4% lies in the top ten. This CDR3 contains 11 residues. Germline-derived CDR1 and CDR2 are MNHNY and SVGAGI (reference sequence). Trimming left V 4 bases short and J 8 bases short, with 6 bases between. The chain employs TRBV6-6 and TRBJ2-1; D not certain. Material: CD4+ or CD8+ T cells sorted from blood, obtained in a trial of the OX40 agonist ivuxolimab. The receptor was derived from an adult with an advanced solid tumor such as melanoma, head and neck, liver or kidney cancer. CDR3 in amino acids: CASSSRYEQFF. The CDR3 nucleotides are TGTGCCAGCAGTTCCCGGTATGAGCAGTTCTTC.